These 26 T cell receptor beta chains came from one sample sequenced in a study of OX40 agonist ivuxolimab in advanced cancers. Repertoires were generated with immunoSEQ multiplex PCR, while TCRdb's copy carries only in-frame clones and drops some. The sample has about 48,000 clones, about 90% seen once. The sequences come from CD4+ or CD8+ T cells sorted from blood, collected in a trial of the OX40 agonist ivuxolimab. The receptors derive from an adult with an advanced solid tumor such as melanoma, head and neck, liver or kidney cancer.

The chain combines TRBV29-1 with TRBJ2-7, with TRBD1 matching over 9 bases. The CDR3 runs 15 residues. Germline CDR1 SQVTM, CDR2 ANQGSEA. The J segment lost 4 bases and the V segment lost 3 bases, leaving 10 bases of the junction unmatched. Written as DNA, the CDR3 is TGCAGCGTTGAGGCCCCCGACAGGGGGACGTACGAGCAGTACTTC. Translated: CSVEAPDRGTYEQYF.

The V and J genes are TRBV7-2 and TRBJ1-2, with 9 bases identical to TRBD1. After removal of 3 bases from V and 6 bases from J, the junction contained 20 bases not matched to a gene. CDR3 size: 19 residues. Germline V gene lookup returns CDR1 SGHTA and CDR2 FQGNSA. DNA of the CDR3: TGTGCCAGCAGCTTGTGGGGTCCGGGACAGGGTTCTCTTTCGGATGGCTACACCTTC. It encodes CASSLWGPGQGSLSDGYTF. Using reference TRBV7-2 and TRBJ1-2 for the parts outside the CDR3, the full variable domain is GAGVSQSPSNKVTEKGKDVELRCDPISGHTALYWYRQSLGQGLEFLIYFQGNSAPDKSGLPSDRFSAERTGGSVSTLTIQRTQQEDSAVYLCASSLWGPGQGSLSDGYTFGSGTRLTVV.

The CDR3 DNA follows: TGTGCCAGCAGCTTAGGAGGGGACCAGGGGCCCCAGTACTTC. Its protein product is CASSLGGDQGPQYF. The rearrangement links TRBV7-2 to TRBJ2-5; TRBD1 is a possible D gene (6 bases). V dropped 1 base and J dropped 9 bases, with 15 bases sitting between them. The CDR3 has 14 amino acids. Germline V gene data show CDR1 as SGHTA and CDR2 as FQGNSA.

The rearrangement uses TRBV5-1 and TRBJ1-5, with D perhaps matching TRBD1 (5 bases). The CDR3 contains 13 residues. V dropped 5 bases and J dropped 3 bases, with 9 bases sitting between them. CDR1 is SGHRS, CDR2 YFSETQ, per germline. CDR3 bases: TGCGCCAGCAGTTGGGACCCCAATCAGCCCCAGCATTTT. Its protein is CASSWDPNQPQHF.

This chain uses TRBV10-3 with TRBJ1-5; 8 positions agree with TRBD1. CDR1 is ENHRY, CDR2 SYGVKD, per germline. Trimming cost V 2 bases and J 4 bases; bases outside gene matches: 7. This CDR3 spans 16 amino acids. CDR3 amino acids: CAISEPGQGGNQPQHF. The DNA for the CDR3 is TGTGCCATCAGTGAGCCTGGACAGGGCGGGAATCAGCCCCAGCATTTT.

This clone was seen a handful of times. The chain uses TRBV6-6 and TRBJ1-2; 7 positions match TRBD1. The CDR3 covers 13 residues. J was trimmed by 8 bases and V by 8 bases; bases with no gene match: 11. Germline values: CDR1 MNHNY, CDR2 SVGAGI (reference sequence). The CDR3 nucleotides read TGTGCCAGCTGCCCCGACAGGGTATTCGGCTACACCTTC. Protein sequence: CASCPDRVFGYTF.

The CDR3: CASSLEVTDSGNTIYF. As DNA, the CDR3 is TGTGCCAGCAGCTTAGAGGTTACAGACTCTGGAAACACCATATATTTT. The chain couples TRBV7-6 to TRBJ1-3; D gene unclear. Deletions cut 1 base from V and 0 bases from J, with 10 bases between. Germline V gives CDR1 SGHVS, CDR2 FNYEAQ. The CDR3 covers 16 residues.

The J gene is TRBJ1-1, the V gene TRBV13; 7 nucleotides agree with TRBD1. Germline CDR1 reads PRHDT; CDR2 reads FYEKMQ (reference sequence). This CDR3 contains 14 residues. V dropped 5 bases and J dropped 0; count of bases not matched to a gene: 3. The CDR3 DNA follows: TGTGCCAGCAGCCAACAGGGGATGAACACTGAAGCTTTCTTT. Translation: CASSQQGMNTEAFF.

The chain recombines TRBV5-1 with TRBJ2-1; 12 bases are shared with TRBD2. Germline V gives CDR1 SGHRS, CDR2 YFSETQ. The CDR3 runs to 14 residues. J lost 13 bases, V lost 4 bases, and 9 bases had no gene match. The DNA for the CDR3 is TGCGCCAGCAGCCCGACTAGCGGGGGAGGCACTCAGTTCTTC. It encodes CASSPTSGGGTQFF.

This chain's CDR3 is CSVGQATQDTQYF. The CDR3 nucleotides are TGCAGCGTTGGACAAGCCACACAAGATACGCAGTATTTT. This chain uses TRBV29-1 with TRBJ2-3; no clear D. The CDR3 consists of 13 residues. Trimming shortened V by 4 bases and J by 5 bases, and 13 bases separated the two germline ends. CDR1 and CDR2 (germline): SQVTM, ANQGSEA.

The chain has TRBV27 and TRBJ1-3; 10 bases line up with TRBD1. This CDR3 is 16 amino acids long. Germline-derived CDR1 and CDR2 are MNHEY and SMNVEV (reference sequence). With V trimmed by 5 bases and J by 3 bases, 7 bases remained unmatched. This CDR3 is CASSPRTGGSGNTIYF. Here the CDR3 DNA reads TGTGCCAGCAGTCCAAGGACAGGGGGAAGTGGAAACACCATATATTTT.

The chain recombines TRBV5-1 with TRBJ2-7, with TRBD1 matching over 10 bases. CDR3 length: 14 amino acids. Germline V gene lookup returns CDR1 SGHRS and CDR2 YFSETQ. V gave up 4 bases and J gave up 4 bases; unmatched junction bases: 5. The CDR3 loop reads CASSPRDRGYEQYF. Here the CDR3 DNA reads TGCGCCAGCAGCCCTCGGGACAGGGGATACGAGCAGTACTTC.

The CDR3 DNA sequence: TGCGCCAGCAGCTTGGTAGTGAACACCGGGGAGCTGTTTTTT. This codes for CASSLVVNTGELFF. The chain combines TRBV5-1 with TRBJ2-2; no clear D. The CDR3 spans 14 residues. CDR1 and CDR2 (germline): SGHRS, YFSETQ. V shed 0 bases and J shed 1 base, with 4 bases lying between them.

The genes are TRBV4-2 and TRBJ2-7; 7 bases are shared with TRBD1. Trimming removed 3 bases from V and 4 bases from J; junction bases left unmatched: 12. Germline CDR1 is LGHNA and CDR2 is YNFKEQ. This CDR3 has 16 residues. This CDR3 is CASSQAPGQLLYEQYF. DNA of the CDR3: TGTGCCAGCAGCCAGGCTCCGGGACAGCTATTATACGAGCAGTACTTC.

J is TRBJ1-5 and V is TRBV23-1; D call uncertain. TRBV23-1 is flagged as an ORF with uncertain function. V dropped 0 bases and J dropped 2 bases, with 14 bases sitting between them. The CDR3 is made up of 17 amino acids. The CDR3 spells CASSQSVSPRGNQPQHF. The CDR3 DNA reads TGCGCCAGCAGTCAATCTGTCTCCCCAAGGGGCAATCAGCCCCAGCATTTT.

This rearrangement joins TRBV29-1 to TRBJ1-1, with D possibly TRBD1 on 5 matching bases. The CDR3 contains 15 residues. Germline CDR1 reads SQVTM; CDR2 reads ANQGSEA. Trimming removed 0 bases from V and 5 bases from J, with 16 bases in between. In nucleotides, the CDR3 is TGCAGCGTTGAAGAGCCCGGGGGAGGGTATACTGAAGCTTTCTTT. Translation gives CSVEEPGGGYTEAFF.

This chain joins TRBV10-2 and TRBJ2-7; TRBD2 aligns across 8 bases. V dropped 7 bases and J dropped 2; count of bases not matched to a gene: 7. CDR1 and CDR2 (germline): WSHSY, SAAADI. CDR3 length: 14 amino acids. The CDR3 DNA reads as TGCGCCAGCATCGGGACTAGATGGCCCTACGAGCAGTACTTC. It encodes CASIGTRWPYEQYF.

CDR3 amino acids: CASSLGGLAGELFF. The CDR3 nucleotides read TGTGCCAGCAGCTTGGGAGGACTAGCCGGGGAGCTGTTTTTT. This chain connects TRBV7-2 to TRBJ2-2, with 7 positions matching TRBD2. The CDR3 runs 14 residues. Losses at the gene ends were 3 bases for V and 6 bases for J; bases not matched to a gene: 4. CDR1 is SGHTA and CDR2 is FQGNSA in the germline V gene.

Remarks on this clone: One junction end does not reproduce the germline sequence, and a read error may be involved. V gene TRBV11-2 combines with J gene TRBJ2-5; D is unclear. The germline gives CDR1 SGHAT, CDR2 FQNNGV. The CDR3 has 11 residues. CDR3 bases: TGTGCCAGCAGCTTAGGATTAATCTTGGACTTC. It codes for CASSLGLILDF.

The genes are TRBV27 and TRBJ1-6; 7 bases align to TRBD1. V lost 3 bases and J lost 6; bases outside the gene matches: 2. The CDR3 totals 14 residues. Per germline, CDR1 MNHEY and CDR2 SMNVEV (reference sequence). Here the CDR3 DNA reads TGTGCCAGCAGTTTCCACAGGGGTAATTCACCCCTCCACTTT. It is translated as CASSFHRGNSPLHF.

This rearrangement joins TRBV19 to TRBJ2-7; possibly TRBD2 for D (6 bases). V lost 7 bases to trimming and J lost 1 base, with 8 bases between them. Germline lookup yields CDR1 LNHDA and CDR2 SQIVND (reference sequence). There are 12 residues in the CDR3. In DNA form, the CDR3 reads TGTGCCAGTACTAGCGTGTCCTACGAGCAGTACTTC. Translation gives CASTSVSYEQYF.

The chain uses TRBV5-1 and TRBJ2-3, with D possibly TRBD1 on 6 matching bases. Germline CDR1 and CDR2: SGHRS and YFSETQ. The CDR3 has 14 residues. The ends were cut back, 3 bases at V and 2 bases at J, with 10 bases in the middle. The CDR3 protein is CASSSDRPTDTQYF. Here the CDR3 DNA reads TGCGCCAGCAGCTCCGACAGGCCCACAGATACGCAGTATTTT. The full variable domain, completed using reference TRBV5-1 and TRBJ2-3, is KAGVTQTPRYLIKTRGQQVTLSCSPISGHRSVSWYQQTPGQGLQFLFEYFSETQRNKGNFPGRFSGRQFSNSRSEMNVSTLELGDSALYLCASSSDRPTDTQYFGPGTRLTVL.

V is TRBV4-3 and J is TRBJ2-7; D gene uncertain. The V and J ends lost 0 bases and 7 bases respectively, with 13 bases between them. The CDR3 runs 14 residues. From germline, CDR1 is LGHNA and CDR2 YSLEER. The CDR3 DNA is TGCGCCAGCAGCCAAGACGCCAGGCCGGAGGAGCAGTACTTC. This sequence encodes CASSQDARPEEQYF.

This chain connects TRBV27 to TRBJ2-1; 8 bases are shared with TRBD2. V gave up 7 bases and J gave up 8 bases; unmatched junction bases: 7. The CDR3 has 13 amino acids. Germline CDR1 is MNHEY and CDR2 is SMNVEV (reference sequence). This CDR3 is CASTGGPGDEQFF. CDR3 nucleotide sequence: TGTGCCAGCACGGGGGGGCCGGGAGATGAGCAGTTCTTC.

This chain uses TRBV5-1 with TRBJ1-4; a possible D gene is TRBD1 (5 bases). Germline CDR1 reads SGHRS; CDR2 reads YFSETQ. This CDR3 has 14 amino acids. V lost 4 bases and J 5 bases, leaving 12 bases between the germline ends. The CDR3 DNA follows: TGCGCCAGCAGCCCTGGGACGGTCAATGAAAAACTGTTTTTT. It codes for CASSPGTVNEKLFF.

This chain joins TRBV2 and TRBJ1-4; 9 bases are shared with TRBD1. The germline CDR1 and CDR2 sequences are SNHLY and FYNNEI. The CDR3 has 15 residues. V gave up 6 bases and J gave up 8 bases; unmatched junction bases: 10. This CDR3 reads CASRGGTGPQEKLFF. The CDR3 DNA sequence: TGTGCCAGCAGAGGCGGGACAGGGCCGCAAGAAAAACTGTTTTTT.